The next 24 T cell receptor beta chains were all read from a single sample in a study of vaccination effects on CD4 cells after COVID-19. The antigens these receptors bind are not known. Here immunoSEQ multiplex PCR was the method, and the copy in TCRdb shows in-frame clones only, minus some. The table shows about 45,000 clones, with around 80% occurring only once. Sequencing in the ViraFEST assay came after antigen-specific CD4+ T cells had been expanded with viral peptide pools, which were used to stimulate PBMC. CD4+ T cell isolation took place after approximately ten days of culture. No vaccinee had earlier SARS-CoV-2 infection, and nucleocapsid antibodies were negative. Source: CD4+ T cells from PBMCs cultured with SARS-CoV-2 spike peptides, taken before COVID-19 vaccination. Receptors were obtained from a human donor who received a COVID-19 vaccine.

This clone was seen only once. This chain connects TRBV30 to TRBJ1-1; D is undetermined. Trimming took off 2 bases at V and 1 base at J, with 5 bases between the two ends. The CDR3 has 12 residues. The germline CDR1 and CDR2 sequences are GTSNPN and SVGIG (reference sequence). For the CDR3, the DNA is TGTGCCTGGAGTATAAAGAACACTGAAGCTTTCTTT. Translating gives CAWSIKNTEAFF.

The J gene is TRBJ1-4, the V gene TRBV5-8; 7 positions agree with TRBD1. The CDR3 spans 14 residues. Germline lookup yields CDR1 SGHTS and CDR2 YDEGEE. V dropped 3 bases and J dropped 10; count of bases not matched to a gene: 9. The CDR3 bases are TGTGCCAGCAGCTCCCCTTCTACAGGGGCAAAACTGTTTTTT. Protein sequence: CASSSPSTGAKLFF.

This clone was seen a few times. CDR3 region: CASSLIRGSGGNTIYF. CDR3 DNA sequence: TGCGCCAGCAGCCTCATCCGGGGGTCTGGTGGAAACACCATATATTTT. This chain links TRBV4-1 with TRBJ1-3, with TRBD1 as a possible D gene (5 bases). This CDR3 contains 16 residues. The ends were cut back, 4 bases at V and 3 bases at J, with 16 bases in the middle. Germline CDR1 and CDR2: MGHRA and YSYEKL.

This clone showed up just a few times. V gene TRBV2 combines with J gene TRBJ2-7, with 10 bases fitting TRBD1. V trimming: 9 bases; J trimming: 4 bases; junction bases outside the gene matches: 6. CDR1 is SNHLY, CDR2 FYNNEI, per germline. The CDR3 is made up of 13 amino acids. The CDR3: CASTRDRGYEQYV. The CDR3 DNA reads as TGTGCCAGTACCCGGGACAGGGGTTACGAGCAGTACGTC.

The V and J genes are TRBV3-1 (or the pseudogene TRBV3-2) and TRBJ1-2; D is unresolved. The CDR3 contains 14 residues. Trimming stripped 2 bases from V and 2 bases from J, with 9 bases between. The germline V gene has CDR1 LGHDT and CDR2 YNNKEL (reference sequence). The CDR3 DNA reads as TGTGCCAGCAGCCAACATGGGCAGAACTATGGCTACACCTTC. It codes for CASSQHGQNYGYTF.

This chain connects TRBV2 to TRBJ2-2; D is possibly TRBD1 or TRBD2 (5 bases each). The CDR3 loop spans 18 amino acids. V shed 2 bases and J shed 4 bases, with 20 bases lying between them. Germline CDR1 SNHLY, CDR2 FYNNEI. The CDR3 is CASSEQAAGTWGTGELFF. CDR3 sequence (DNA): TGTGCCAGCAGTGAACAGGCAGCCGGGACCTGGGGCACCGGGGAGCTGTTTTTT.

This sequence joins TRBV6-5 and TRBJ1-5; a possible D gene is TRBD1 (6 bases). CDR1 and CDR2 from the germline V gene are MNHEY and SVGAGI. V was clipped by 6 bases and J by 0 bases, with 12 bases between them. This CDR3 is built from 15 residues. CDR3 in amino acids: CASRNRQDSNQPQHF. The CDR3 DNA reads as TGTGCCAGCAGAAACCGACAGGATAGCAATCAGCCCCAGCATTTT.

The V gene is TRBV18, the J gene TRBJ2-2; D remains unclear. This CDR3 spans 11 amino acids. V was trimmed by 3 bases and J by 6 bases, leaving 2 bases between them. Germline lookup yields CDR1 KGHSH and CDR2 LQKENI. This chain's CDR3 is CASSPAGELFF. CDR3 DNA: TGTGCCAGCTCACCGGCCGGGGAGCTGTTTTTT. The full variable domain, its missing parts supplied by reference TRBV18 and TRBJ2-2, is NAGVMQNPRHLVRRRGQEARLRCSPMKGHSHVYWYRQLPEEGLKFMVYLQKENIIDESGMPKERFSAEFPKEGPSILRIQQVVRGDSAAYFCASSPAGELFFGEGSRLTVL.

This chain links TRBV2 with TRBJ2-5; 12 positions match TRBD1. Germline CDR1 is SNHLY and CDR2 is FYNNEI. This CDR3 comprises 15 residues. Trimming cost V 6 bases and J 4 bases; bases outside gene matches: 6. The chain's CDR3 is CASRGTGGALETQYF. In DNA, the CDR3 is TGTGCCAGCAGGGGGACAGGGGGCGCGTTAGAGACCCAGTACTTC. The complete variable domain, with remaining parts taken from reference TRBV2 and TRBJ2-5, reads EPEVTQTPSHQVTQMGQEVILRCVPISNHLYFYWYRQILGQKVEFLVSFYNNEISEKSEIFDDQFSVERPDGSNFTLKIRSTKLEDSAMYFCASRGTGGALETQYFGPGTRLLVL.

This clone has a handful of counts. The rearrangement uses TRBV21-1 and TRBJ1-5; TRBD1, the D gene given by the table, was not confirmed from the DNA. TRBV21-1 is given as a pseudogene. The CDR3 totals 16 residues. CDR3 DNA sequence: TGTGCCAGCAGCAAAGCGGACAGGGGTGGCAATCAGCCCCAGCATTTT. Translated: CASSKADRGGNQPQHF.

This clone was found a few times. Its ends do not fully match the called genes, so a read error is possible. This sequence joins TRBV19 and TRBJ2-3; 9 nucleotides align to TRBD2. Germline V gene data show CDR1 as LNHDA and CDR2 as SQIVND (reference sequence). The CDR3 has 16 amino acids. The CDR3 sequence is CASAGGPGTSIDTQYF. CDR3 DNA: TGTGCCAGTGCGGGGGGCCCGGGGACTAGCATAGATACGCAGTATTTT.

The chain couples TRBV2 to TRBJ2-7; no clear D. In germline, CDR1 is SNHLY, CDR2 FYNNEI. The CDR3 consists of 13 residues. V lost 2 bases and J lost 7, with 12 bases in between. CDR3 loop: CASSERALGEQYV. Written as DNA, the CDR3 is TGTGCCAGCAGTGAAAGGGCATTGGGGGAGCAGTACGTC.

This clone showed up just a few times. This chain connects TRBV10-2 to TRBJ2-7; D gene ambiguous. Trimming shortened V by 6 bases and J by 0 bases, and 6 bases separated the two germline ends. The CDR3 runs to 12 residues. Germline values: CDR1 WSHSY, CDR2 SAAADI. The CDR3 reads CASSSSSYEQYV. The CDR3 region has the DNA TGCGCCAGCAGCTCCAGCTCCTACGAGCAGTACGTC.

The rearrangement joins TRBV6-5 to TRBJ2-7; 7 positions match TRBD1. The CDR3 runs 14 residues. Germline loops: CDR1 MNHEY, CDR2 SVGAGI. V dropped 6 bases and J dropped 3; count of bases not matched to a gene: 8. The CDR3 region has the DNA TGTGCCAGCAGACAGGGGATGAGTAGCTACGAGCAGTACGTC. Protein: CASRQGMSSYEQYV.

The V gene is TRBV4-1, the J gene TRBJ1-2, with unresolved D. This CDR3 is built from 14 residues. CDR1 is MGHRA, CDR2 YSYEKL, per germline. Between the trimmed V and J ends, which lost 2 bases and 3 bases, there was a span of 10 bases. The CDR3 region has the DNA TGCGCCAGCAGCCAATTAACGAGCTACTATGGCTACACCTTC. This gives the protein CASSQLTSYYGYTF.

This clone has a handful of counts. The chain has TRBV19 and TRBJ2-6, with D perhaps matching TRBD1 or TRBD2 (6 bases each). The CDR3 consists of 15 residues. Germline-derived CDR1 and CDR2 are LNHDA and SQIVND (reference sequence). V was shortened by 4 bases and J by 2 bases, with 9 bases between the two germline ends. The CDR3 DNA follows: TGTGCCAGTAGTAACGGGGGCGCTGGGGCCAACGTCCTGACTTTC. It specifies CASSNGGAGANVLTF. Variable domain in full (rest from reference TRBV19 and TRBJ2-6): DGGITQSPKYLFRKEGQNVTLSCEQNLNHDAMYWYRQDPGQGLRLIYYSQIVNDFQKGDIAEGYSVSREKKESFPLTVTSAQKNPTAFYLCASSNGGAGANVLTFGAGSRLTVL.

The CDR3 sequence is CASSRSGYEQYV. In DNA, the CDR3 is TGTGCCAGCAGCCGTTCCGGTTACGAGCAGTACGTC. The rearrangement links TRBV14 to TRBJ2-7; D ambiguous. Per germline, CDR1 SGHDN and CDR2 FVKESK. The CDR3 runs 12 residues. V lost 4 bases and J 4 bases, leaving 8 bases between the germline ends.

The rearrangement uses TRBV24-1 and TRBJ2-1; 7 bases map to TRBD1. Looked up from germline, CDR1 is KGHDR and CDR2 is SFDVKD. This CDR3 has 13 amino acids. The V segment lost 4 bases and the J segment 13 bases; nucleotides outside the gene matches: 9. CDR3 sequence (DNA): TGTGCCACCAGTGACCCAGACAGGGAAGGACAGTTCTTC. Encoded protein: CATSDPDREGQFF.

CDR3 bases: TGTGCCAGCAGCTTAGTGGCCAGCAACACTGAAGCTTTCTTT. It translates to CASSLVASNTEAFF. V gene TRBV7-9 combines with J gene TRBJ1-1; D call uncertain. This CDR3 has 14 residues. In germline, CDR1 is SEHNR, CDR2 FQNEAQ (reference sequence). Trimming cost V 1 base and J 2 bases, with 8 bases left between them.

The rearrangement uses TRBV2 and TRBJ1-1; no clear D. The CDR3 runs to 12 residues. V was pared by 6 bases and J by 0 bases, with 5 bases between. Germline lookup yields CDR1 SNHLY and CDR2 FYNNEI. DNA for the CDR3: TGTGCCAGCAGACTCATGAACACTGAAGCTTTCTTT. Residues: CASRLMNTEAFF. The full variable domain, rest sourced from reference TRBV2 and TRBJ1-1, is EPEVTQTPSHQVTQMGQEVILRCVPISNHLYFYWYRQILGQKVEFLVSFYNNEISEKSEIFDDQFSVERPDGSNFTLKIRSTKLEDSAMYFCASRLMNTEAFFGQGTRLTVV.

The V and J genes are TRBV24-1 and TRBJ2-5, with 10 bases aligning to TRBD2. There are 17 residues in the CDR3. The ends lost 4 bases at V and 5 bases at J; junction bases unmatched: 12. CDR1 and CDR2 from the germline V gene are KGHDR and SFDVKD. CDR3 amino acids: CATSDWGSGGADETQYF. The CDR3 DNA follows: TGTGCCACCAGTGACTGGGGAAGCGGGGGGGCCGATGAGACCCAGTACTTC.

The count of this clone is one. V and J are TRBV3-1 (or the pseudogene TRBV3-2) and TRBJ2-5; no reliable D call. The CDR3 consists of 11 residues. Germline V gene lookup returns CDR1 LGHDT and CDR2 YNNKEL (reference sequence). V lost 4 bases and J lost 4, with 4 bases in between. The CDR3 region has the DNA TGTGCCAGCAGCCTAGGAGAGACCCAGTACTTC. This translates into CASSLGETQYF.

V gene TRBV6-6 combines with J gene TRBJ2-7, with 8 bases that match TRBD1. The CDR3 spans 16 residues. The ends lost 7 bases at V and 3 bases at J; junction bases unmatched: 14. Germline loops: CDR1 MNHNY, CDR2 SVGAGI (reference sequence). CDR3 in amino acids: CASNRGTGGAYYEQYV. CDR3 DNA: TGTGCCAGCAATAGGGGCACAGGGGGAGCCTACTACGAGCAGTACGTC.

The rearrangement joins TRBV6-1 to TRBJ1-2, with 9 bases matching TRBD1. V was pared by 3 bases and J by 4 bases, with 6 bases of the junction left unmatched. CDR3 length: 15 residues. Germline values: CDR1 MNHNS, CDR2 SASEGT. In DNA, the CDR3 is TGTGCCAGCAGTGACCCCGGGACAGGGATCTATGGCTACACCTTC. It specifies CASSDPGTGIYGYTF.